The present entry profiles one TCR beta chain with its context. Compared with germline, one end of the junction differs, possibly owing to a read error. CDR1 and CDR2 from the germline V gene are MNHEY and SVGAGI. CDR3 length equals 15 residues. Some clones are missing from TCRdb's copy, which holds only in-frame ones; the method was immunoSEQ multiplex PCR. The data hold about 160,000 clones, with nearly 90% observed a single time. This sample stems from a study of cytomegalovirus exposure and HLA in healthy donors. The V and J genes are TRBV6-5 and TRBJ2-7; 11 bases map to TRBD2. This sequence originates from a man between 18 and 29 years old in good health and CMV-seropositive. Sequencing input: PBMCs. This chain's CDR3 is CASSSPGTSGYGQYF. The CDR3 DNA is TGTGCCAGCAGCTCCCCCGGGACTAGCGGCTACGGGCAGTACTTC.